Listed here are 15 T cell receptor beta chains from one sample, sequenced in a study of metastatic and nonmetastatic thyroid tumors. Every patient underwent thyroid surgery untreated. TCRdb reanalyzed the PCR reads via MiXCR. The sample lists tens of thousands of clones; under 20% were seen once. Sequenced material: blood. These receptors were collected from a male donor with papillary thyroid cancer or a benign thyroid nodule (not recorded which). Some clones in this sample may be carry-over from other donors' samples.

This clone was seen a few times. A much larger clone sits a single nucleotide away, making a read error possible. The chain joins TRBV25-1 to TRBJ2-3, with D unclear. V gave up 3 bases and J gave up 5 bases, with 12 bases separating them. CDR1 MGHDK and CDR2 SYGVNS come from the germline V gene. The CDR3 is made up of 14 amino acids. For the CDR3, the DNA is TGTGCCAGCAGTGATCCGCAGCGACAAGATACGCAGTATTTT. It is translated as CASSDPQRQDTQYF.

This clone was found a few times. The rearrangement joins TRBV12-3 or TRBV12-4 to TRBJ1-5; perhaps TRBD1 as D (6 bases). V was shortened by 4 bases and J by 7 bases, with 20 bases between the two germline ends. This CDR3 is 16 amino acids long. Here the CDR3 reads CASSSNVDRTLQPQHF. The CDR3 region has the DNA TGTGCCAGCAGTTCAAACGTAGACAGGACGCTGCAGCCCCAGCATTTT.

This chain links TRBV28 with TRBJ2-7, with TRBD2 matching 10 bases. V lost 7 bases, J lost 1 base, and 19 bases stayed unmatched. Per the germline V gene, CDR1 is MDHEN and CDR2 is SYDVKM. CDR3 length: 19 residues. This CDR3 reads CASMGGSSSGRKESYEQYV. CDR3 nucleotides: TGTGCCAGCATGGGCGGATCCTCTAGCGGGAGAAAGGAGTCCTACGAGCAGTACGTC.

In its sample, this clone was seen many times. The rearrangement uses TRBV19 and TRBJ2-7; no clear D. The CDR3 totals 15 residues. Trimming removed 0 bases at V and 2 bases at J, with 11 bases between. From germline, CDR1 is LNHDA and CDR2 SQIVND (reference sequence). The CDR3 DNA follows: TGTGCCAGTAGTATAGATCGCCGAACCGCCTACGAGCAGTACTTC. As protein: CASSIDRRTAYEQYF. Filled out from reference TRBV19 and TRBJ2-7, the complete variable domain reads DGGITQSPKYLFRKEGQNVTLSCEQNLNHDAMYWYRQDPGQGLRLIYYSQIVNDFQKGDIAEGYSVSREKKESFPLTVTSAQKNPTAFYLCASSIDRRTAYEQYFGPGTRLTVT.

This clone was counted ten times or more. The CDR3 spells CSAKDRGEVQPQHF. The DNA for the CDR3 is TGCAGTGCTAAAGACAGGGGAGAGGTTCAGCCCCAGCATTTT. V gene TRBV20-1 combines with J gene TRBJ1-5; 8 bases match TRBD1. The CDR3 length is 14 residues. In germline, CDR1 is DFQATT, CDR2 SNEGSKA (reference sequence). V lost 4 bases to trimming and J lost 6 bases; unmatched junction nucleotides: 8.

Regarding this clone: A much larger clonotype is one base distant, so this may be a read error. The chain combines TRBV5-1 with TRBJ2-2; TRBD2 aligns across 10 bases. The V gene's germline CDR1 is SGHRS and CDR2 YFSETQ. This CDR3 comprises 16 residues. The CDR3 region is CASSWLAGADTWELFF. Here the CDR3 DNA reads TGCGCCAGCAGCTGGCTAGCGGGGGCGGACACCTGGGAGCTGTTTTTT. The whole variable domain, remainder taken from reference TRBV5-1 and TRBJ2-2, is KAGVTQTPRYLIKTRGQQVTLSCSPISGHRSVSWYQQTPGQGLQFLFEYFSETQRNKGNFPGRFSGRQFSNSRSEMNVSTLELGDSALYLCASSWLAGADTWELFFGEGSRLTVL.

CDR3 region: CASILCTTEHGYTF. The CDR3 DNA follows: TGTGCCAGCATTTTGTGTACAACGGAACATGGCTACACCTTC. This chain joins TRBV12-3 or TRBV12-4 and TRBJ1-2, with D hard to call. The V and J ends lost 7 bases and 6 bases respectively, with 18 bases between them. The CDR3 consists of 14 residues.

This clone has more than one count but fewer than ten. This may come from a read error, since a much larger clone is one base off. The chain recombines TRBV9 with TRBJ2-1; D may correspond to TRBD1 or TRBD2 (5 bases each). The V gene lost 3 bases and the J gene lost 7 bases, with 23 bases spanning the gap. CDR1 is SGDLS, CDR2 YYNGEE, per germline. This CDR3 is 17 amino acids long. Here the CDR3 reads CASSDPSVGVSDNEQFF. The DNA of the CDR3 is TGTGCCAGCAGCGACCCCAGCGTGGGGGTATCTGATAATGAGCAGTTCTTC.

This clone was detected many times. J is TRBJ1-4 and V is TRBV7-9; D is undetermined. Per the germline V gene, CDR1 is SEHNR and CDR2 is FQNEAQ (reference sequence). The ends were cut back, 1 base at V and 7 bases at J, with 13 bases in the middle. This CDR3 is 15 amino acids long. CDR3 sequence reads: CASSLGDWRTEKLFF. The CDR3 DNA follows: TGTGCCAGCAGCTTAGGCGATTGGAGGACTGAAAAACTGTTTTTT. Combining the CDR3 with reference TRBV7-9 and TRBJ1-4 gives the whole variable domain DTGVSQNPRHKITKRGQNVTFRCDPISEHNRLYWYRQTLGQGPEFLTYFQNEAQLEKSRLLSDRFSAERPKGSFSTLEIQRTEQGDSAMYLCASSLGDWRTEKLFFGSGTQLSVL.

The chain has TRBV10-3 and TRBJ2-3, with TRBD2 matching 9 bases. V trimming: 10 bases; J trimming: 2 bases; junction bases outside the gene matches: 10. CDR1 is ENHRY and CDR2 is SYGVKD in the germline V gene. The CDR3 loop spans 15 amino acids. The CDR3 sequence: CATVAGAYNTDTQYF. In nucleotides, the CDR3 is TGTGCCACCGTAGCGGGGGCGTATAACACAGATACGCAGTATTTT.

This clone was picked up many times. The chain employs TRBV7-2 and TRBJ1-2; D remains ambiguous. The V gene's germline CDR1 is SGHTA and CDR2 FQGNSA. V gave up 3 bases and J gave up 3 bases, with 8 bases separating them. CDR3 size: 13 residues. The CDR3 nucleotides read TGTGCCAGCAGCTTGCAGGTGGACTATGGCTACACCTTC. This gives the protein CASSLQVDYGYTF.

There are many counts of this clone. V usage is TRBV28 and J usage is TRBJ1-2; D is unresolved. This CDR3 contains 13 residues. The ends were cut back, 9 bases at V and 6 bases at J, with 17 bases in the middle. In germline, CDR1 is MDHEN, CDR2 SYDVKM. The CDR3 sequence: CASISQIQDGYTF. CDR3 DNA sequence: TGTGCCAGTATCAGCCAAATTCAAGATGGCTACACCTTC.

This clone has ten or more counts. The V and J genes are TRBV7-3 and TRBJ2-1, with a tentative D call TRBD1 (6 bases). Germline V gives CDR1 SGHTA, CDR2 FQGTGA. The CDR3 extends over 16 amino acids. V shed 6 bases and J shed 6 bases, with 21 bases lying between them. The CDR3 loop is CASSSPGARSANEQFF. The CDR3 DNA is TGTGCCAGCAGTTCCCCAGGGGCAAGATCGGCCAATGAGCAGTTCTTC.

The rearrangement links TRBV5-1 to TRBJ2-7; D is possibly TRBD2 (7 bases). V was trimmed by 0 bases and J by 5 bases, leaving 18 bases between them. The germline V gene has CDR1 SGHRS and CDR2 YFSETQ. CDR3 length equals 16 residues. CDR3 sequence: CASSLEPIGGLDEQYF. DNA of the CDR3: TGCGCCAGCAGCTTGGAGCCCATCGGGGGGCTGGACGAGCAGTACTTC.

Worth noting for this clone: Different DNA sequences within this sample yield the same CDR3. V is TRBV18 and J is TRBJ2-3, with a weak D call TRBD2 (6 bases). CDR1 is KGHSH and CDR2 is LQKENI in the germline V gene. Trimming took 1 base from V and 9 from J, leaving 20 bases between them. The CDR3 consists of 16 residues. This CDR3 reads CASSPLTGGRERTQYF. DNA of the CDR3: TGTGCCAGCTCACCACTAACAGGAGGGAGAGAGAGGACGCAGTATTTT.